The 23 T cell receptor beta chains reported below all come from one sample, sequenced in a study of CD8+CD57+ T cells in acquired aplastic anemia. For CDR3 and TCR beta VDJ profiling, genomic DNA was the template used. TCRdb ran MiXCR on the reads and lists one entry per CDR3 protein. The profile shows about 180,000 distinct CDR3 sequences, about half of them singletons. Sequencing used sorted CD4+, CD8+, or CD8+CD57+ T cells (not recorded which) from PBMCs. All receptors come from a human donor in good health.

This sequence joins TRBV5-1 and TRBJ2-3; no firm D call. Germline assignment: CDR1 SGHRS and CDR2 YFSETQ. With 3 bases removed from V and 1 base from J, the gap between germline ends came to 6 bases. This CDR3 has 13 amino acids. CDR3 in amino acids: CASSWAGTDTQYF. The CDR3 region has the DNA TGCGCCAGCAGCTGGGCCGGCACAGATACGCAGTATTTT.

This clonotype appeared a few times. The V gene is TRBV29-1, the J gene TRBJ1-2; 10 bases map to TRBD1. The ends lost 6 bases at V and 5 bases at J; junction bases unmatched: 6. The germline V gene encodes CDR1 SQVTM and CDR2 ANQGSEA. The CDR3 covers 13 residues. The CDR3 reads CSVYRDRGYGYTF. The CDR3 DNA reads as TGCAGCGTGTACCGGGACAGGGGATATGGCTACACCTTC.

This clonotype was counted ten times or more. The rearrangement joins TRBV2 to TRBJ1-6; D is ambiguous. The CDR3 covers 12 residues. V lost 6 bases, J lost 7 bases, and 7 bases lay in between. Germline V CDR1 and CDR2: SNHLY, FYNNEI. CDR3 amino acids: CASSSTNSPLHF. The CDR3 nucleotides read TGTGCCAGCAGCAGTACAAATTCACCCCTCCACTTT.

Regarding this clonotype: Since a much larger clone is just one base distant, this may be a read error. The conserved closing phenylalanine or tryptophan is absent in this CDR3, likely reflecting a read error. The genes are TRBV7-9 and TRBJ1-1, with 10 bases matching TRBD1. Losses at the gene ends were 5 bases for V and 0 bases for J; bases not matched to a gene: 6. Germline V CDR1 and CDR2: SEHNR, FQNEAQ (reference sequence). CDR3 length: 16 residues. CDR3 sequence reads: CASSTRQGALNTEAFL. DNA of the CDR3: TGTGCCAGCAGCACGCGACAGGGGGCGTTGAACACTGAAGCTTTCCTT.

The chain uses TRBV20-1 and TRBJ2-5; perhaps TRBD1 as D (5 bases). The V end was cut by 1 base, the J end by 4 bases, with 10 bases between. Germline values: CDR1 DFQATT, CDR2 SNEGSKA (reference sequence). The CDR3 is 13 amino acids. In DNA form, the CDR3 reads TGCAGTGCTAGAGGGCAGGGCATAGAGACCCAGTACTTC. Amino acids: CSARGQGIETQYF.

In the case of this clonotype: This may be a read error: a much more frequent sequence differs by one nucleotide. Since the CDR3 does not end with the conserved phenylalanine or tryptophan, this likely comes from a read error. V gene TRBV6-2 or TRBV6-3 combines with J gene TRBJ2-3; 7 positions agree with TRBD1. With 6 bases clipped from V and 0 bases from J, the junction kept 18 bases outside the gene matches. CDR1 and CDR2 from the germline V gene are MNHEY and SVGEGT. There are 19 residues in the CDR3. The CDR3: CASRYGPWRQGSSTDTQYS. CDR3 in DNA: TGTGCCAGCAGATACGGGCCATGGAGACAGGGCTCTAGCACAGATACGCAGTATTCT.

This clonotype was observed a single time. The chain carries TRBV29-1 and TRBJ2-5; 10 nucleotides line up with TRBD1. The CDR3 length is 13 residues. In germline, CDR1 is SQVTM, CDR2 ANQGSEA. Trimming removed 6 bases from V and 11 bases from J; junction bases left unmatched: 12. CDR3 protein: CSVGQGLTGTQYF. The CDR3 DNA reads as TGCAGCGTGGGACAGGGGCTGACAGGTACGCAGTACTTC.

The table lists this clonotype with many counts. The chain joins TRBV7-8 to TRBJ1-1; D uncertain. Germline lookup yields CDR1 SGHVS and CDR2 FQNEAQ. Trimming left V 5 bases short and J 5 bases short, with 15 bases between. The CDR3 contains 14 residues. DNA for the CDR3: TGTGCCAGCAGCCAGACCCGGGTGGGGACTGAAGCTTTCTTT. Protein sequence: CASSQTRVGTEAFF.

The V and J genes are TRBV5-1 and TRBJ2-1; tentative D call: TRBD1 (5 bases). The germline V gene encodes CDR1 SGHRS and CDR2 YFSETQ. V was clipped by 4 bases and J by 10 bases, with 15 bases between them. This CDR3 is built from 13 residues. The CDR3 here is CASSTHVSGEQFF. Written as DNA, the CDR3 is TGCGCCAGCAGCACCCACGTCTCAGGGGAGCAGTTCTTC.

This clonotype was detected once. A read error is likely, as this CDR3 ends without the conserved phenylalanine or tryptophan. The genes are TRBV24-1 and TRBJ1-1; 8 bases are shared with TRBD1. Germline loops: CDR1 KGHDR, CDR2 SFDVKD. Trimming took 7 bases from V and 4 from J; bases not matched to a gene: 7. This CDR3 contains 14 residues. CDR3 residues: CATRGQGASTEAFL. Here the CDR3 DNA reads TGTGCCACCAGAGGGCAGGGGGCAAGCACTGAAGCTTTCCTT.

The chain uses TRBV2 and TRBJ2-1, with 7 positions matching TRBD1. Germline V lookup: CDR1 SNHLY, CDR2 FYNNEI. The CDR3 runs 14 residues. With 5 bases clipped from V and 5 bases from J, the junction kept 6 bases outside the gene matches. CDR3 in DNA: TGTGCCAGCAGTCCCAGGGGGTTGAACAATGAGCAGTTCTTC. It is translated as CASSPRGLNNEQFF.

This clonotype was detected many times. V gene TRBV5-1 combines with J gene TRBJ2-6; D not resolved. The CDR3 spans 16 residues. Between the trimmed V and J ends, which lost 6 bases and 4 bases, there was a span of 17 bases. The germline V gene encodes CDR1 SGHRS and CDR2 YFSETQ. Here the CDR3 DNA reads TGCGCCAGCAATCTGGGCCTCCCGGACGGGGCCAACGTCCTGACTTTC. Protein: CASNLGLPDGANVLTF.

The CDR3 DNA is TGTGCCAGCAGTTACTCCGGTAGTCGCGGGAGGGCTCGGGACCAGTACTTC. As protein: CASSYSGSRGRARDQYF. The V and J genes are TRBV11-2 and TRBJ2-7, with TRBD2 matching over 9 bases. This CDR3 is built from 17 residues. Germline CDR1 SGHAT, CDR2 FQNNGV. Trimming took 6 bases from V and 10 from J; bases not matched to a gene: 22.

The gene calls are TRBV19 and TRBJ1-2, with D hard to call. Between the trimmed V and J ends, which lost 9 bases and 4 bases, there was a span of 15 bases. The germline V gene encodes CDR1 LNHDA and CDR2 SQIVND (reference sequence). The CDR3 is 13 amino acids. The CDR3 nucleotides read TGTGCCAGCCAAACCCAGATGCTCTATGGCTACACCTTC. As protein: CASQTQMLYGYTF.

Many counts were recorded for this clonotype. The chain employs TRBV6-5 and TRBJ2-7, with unresolved D. Germline CDR1 reads MNHEY; CDR2 reads SVGAGI. The CDR3 spans 14 residues. V was cut by 4 bases and J by 0 bases, with 10 bases left in between. The CDR3 is CASSSPTSSYEQYF. As DNA, the CDR3 is TGTGCCAGCAGTTCCCCGACATCCTCCTACGAGCAGTACTTC.

The chain is built from TRBV7-8 and TRBJ2-4, with D perhaps TRBD2 (6 bases). Germline CDR1 is SGHVS and CDR2 is FQNEAQ. V shed 5 bases and J shed 7 bases, with 18 bases lying between them. This CDR3 region has 15 residues. In DNA form, the CDR3 reads TGTGCCAGCAGCGATACTTGGAGGGTGGGCAACATTCAGTACTTC. It is translated as CASSDTWRVGNIQYF. Looking up the rest from reference TRBV7-8 and TRBJ2-4 gives the full variable domain: GAGVSQSPRYKVAKRGQDVALRCDPISGHVSLFWYQQALGQGPEFLTYFQNEAQLDKSGLPSDRFFAERPEGSVSTLKIQRTQQEDSAVYLCASSDTWRVGNIQYFGAGTRLSVL.

This clonotype was seen at least ten times. One junction end disagrees with the germline gene, perhaps due to a read error. The chain has TRBV7-3 and TRBJ2-1, with 8 bases identical to TRBD2. Germline CDR1 SGHTA, CDR2 FQGTGA. CDR3 length equals 15 residues. The CDR3 nucleotides are TGTGCCAGCAGCTCGACTAGCGCTCCCTACAATGCGCAGTTCTTC. It translates to CASSSTSAPYNAQFF. Combining the CDR3 with reference TRBV7-3 and TRBJ2-1 gives the whole variable domain GAGVSQTPSNKVTEKGKYVELRCDPISGHTALYWYRQSLGQGPEFLIYFQGTGAADDSGLPNDRFFAVRPEGSVSTLKIQRTERGDSAVYLCASSSTSAPYNAQFFGPGTRLTVL.

This clonotype was observed many times. The gene calls are TRBV25-1 and TRBJ2-1; D is ambiguous. The V end was cut by 1 base, the J end by 6 bases, with 4 bases between. In germline, CDR1 is MGHDK, CDR2 SYGVNS. CDR3 length: 12 amino acids. The CDR3 sequence: CASSELGNEQFF. CDR3 nucleotide sequence: TGTGCCAGCAGTGAATTGGGCAATGAGCAGTTCTTC. The full variable domain, its missing parts supplied by reference TRBV25-1 and TRBJ2-1, is EADIYQTPRYLVIGTGKKITLECSQTMGHDKMYWYQQDPGMELHLIHYSYGVNSTEKGDLSSESTVSRIRTEHFPLTLESARPSHTSQYLCASSELGNEQFFGPGTRLTVL.

The table lists this clonotype with a few counts. An end of the junction differs from the germline gene, which may be a read error. The rearrangement uses TRBV18 and TRBJ2-3; the match to TRBD2 covers 11 bases. This CDR3 comprises 16 residues. The germline gives CDR1 KGHSH, CDR2 LQKENI. The CDR3 here is CASSPPSGRDPDTRYF. DNA for the CDR3: TGTGCCAGCTCACCACCTAGCGGGAGGGACCCAGATACGCGGTATTTT.

This chain uses TRBV27 with TRBJ2-2; D call uncertain. The germline V gene encodes CDR1 MNHEY and CDR2 SMNVEV (reference sequence). Trimming shortened V by 1 base and J by 5 bases, and 17 bases separated the two germline ends. CDR3 length: 17 residues. The CDR3, as DNA: TGTGCCAGCAGTTTATTCACCGACGGTTTAGGTACCGGGGAGCTGTTTTTT. Encoded protein: CASSLFTDGLGTGELFF.

This clonotype was recorded many times. The chain employs TRBV20-1 and TRBJ1-3, with D unresolved. The germline CDR1 and CDR2 sequences are DFQATT and SNEGSKA (reference sequence). The CDR3 sequence is 15 residues long. Trimming removed 2 bases at V and 3 bases at J, with 14 bases between. For the CDR3, the DNA is TGCAGTGCTAGACCGGACCCGAAGATTGGAAACACCATATATTTT. Its translation is CSARPDPKIGNTIYF.

This clonotype was observed many times. The chain has TRBV7-9 and TRBJ2-1, with 14 nucleotides matching TRBD2. Germline assignment: CDR1 SEHNR and CDR2 FQNEAQ (reference sequence). The CDR3 runs to 18 residues. With 10 bases clipped from V and 0 bases from J, the junction kept 11 bases outside the gene matches. Here the CDR3 DNA reads TGTGCCAATCAGGGACTAGCGGGAGCTACGAGCTCCTACAATGAGCAGTTCTTC. It yields the protein CANQGLAGATSSYNEQFF.

In this sample, this clonotype turned up many times. V is TRBV24-1 and J is TRBJ1-5; D not resolved. The V gene's germline CDR1 is KGHDR and CDR2 SFDVKD. CDR3 length equals 15 residues. Deletions cut 4 bases from V and 2 bases from J, with 11 bases between. In nucleotides, the CDR3 is TGTGCCACCAGTGACCCCGGGCAGGGCAATCAGCCCCAGCATTTT. This sequence encodes CATSDPGQGNQPQHF.